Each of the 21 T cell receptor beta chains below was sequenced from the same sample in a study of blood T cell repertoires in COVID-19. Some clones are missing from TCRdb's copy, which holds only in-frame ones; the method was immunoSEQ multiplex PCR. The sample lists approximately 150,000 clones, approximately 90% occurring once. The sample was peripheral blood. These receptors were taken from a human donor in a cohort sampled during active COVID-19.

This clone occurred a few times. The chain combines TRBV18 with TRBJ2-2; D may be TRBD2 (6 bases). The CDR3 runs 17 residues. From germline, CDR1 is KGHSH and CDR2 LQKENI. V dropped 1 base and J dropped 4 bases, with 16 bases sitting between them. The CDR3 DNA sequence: TGTGCCAGCTCACCACAAATGGCGCGGGGCGGCACCGGGGAGCTGTTTTTT. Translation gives CASSPQMARGGTGELFF. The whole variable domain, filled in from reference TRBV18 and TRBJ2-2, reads NAGVMQNPRHLVRRRGQEARLRCSPMKGHSHVYWYRQLPEEGLKFMVYLQKENIIDESGMPKERFSAEFPKEGPSILRIQQVVRGDSAAYFCASSPQMARGGTGELFFGEGSRLTVL.

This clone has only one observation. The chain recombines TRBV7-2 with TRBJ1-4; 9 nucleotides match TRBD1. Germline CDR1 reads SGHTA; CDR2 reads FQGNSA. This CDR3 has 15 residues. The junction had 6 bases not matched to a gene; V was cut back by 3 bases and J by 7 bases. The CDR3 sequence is CASSFRTGEGEKLFF. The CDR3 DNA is TGTGCCAGCAGCTTCAGGACAGGGGAAGGTGAAAAACTGTTTTTT.

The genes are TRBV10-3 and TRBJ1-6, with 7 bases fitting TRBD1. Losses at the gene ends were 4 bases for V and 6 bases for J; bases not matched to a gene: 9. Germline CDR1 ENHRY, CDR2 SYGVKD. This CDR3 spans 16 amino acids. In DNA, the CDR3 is TGTGCCATCAGTGGGGACAGTCCTCATTCTAATTCACCCCTCCACTTT. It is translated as CAISGDSPHSNSPLHF.

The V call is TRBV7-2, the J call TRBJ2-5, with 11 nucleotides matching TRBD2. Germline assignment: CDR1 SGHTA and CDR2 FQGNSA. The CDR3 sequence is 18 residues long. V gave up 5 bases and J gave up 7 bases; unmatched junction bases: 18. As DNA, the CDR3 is TGTGCCAGCAGCCCGGTAGCGGGGGGGTGGGCCTCTAGCGGGACCCAGTACTTC. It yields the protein CASSPVAGGWASSGTQYF.

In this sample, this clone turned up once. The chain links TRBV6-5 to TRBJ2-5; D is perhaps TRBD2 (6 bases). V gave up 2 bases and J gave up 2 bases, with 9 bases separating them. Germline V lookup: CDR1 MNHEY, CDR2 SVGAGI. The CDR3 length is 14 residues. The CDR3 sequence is CASSYGGTQETQYF. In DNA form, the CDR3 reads TGTGCCAGCAGTTACGGGGGGACTCAAGAGACCCAGTACTTC.

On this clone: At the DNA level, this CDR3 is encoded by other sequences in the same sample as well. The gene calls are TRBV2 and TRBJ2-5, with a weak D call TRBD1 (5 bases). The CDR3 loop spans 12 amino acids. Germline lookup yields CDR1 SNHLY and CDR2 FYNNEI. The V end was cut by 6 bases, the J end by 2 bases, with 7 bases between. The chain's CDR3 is CASRDNQETQYF. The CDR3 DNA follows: TGTGCCAGCAGGGACAATCAAGAGACCCAGTACTTC.

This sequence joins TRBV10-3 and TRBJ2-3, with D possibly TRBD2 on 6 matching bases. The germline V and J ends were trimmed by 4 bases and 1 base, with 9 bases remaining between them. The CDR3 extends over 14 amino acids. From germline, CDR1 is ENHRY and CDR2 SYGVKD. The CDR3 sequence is CAISAGEGTDTQYF. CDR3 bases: TGTGCCATCAGTGCGGGGGAGGGCACAGATACGCAGTATTTT.

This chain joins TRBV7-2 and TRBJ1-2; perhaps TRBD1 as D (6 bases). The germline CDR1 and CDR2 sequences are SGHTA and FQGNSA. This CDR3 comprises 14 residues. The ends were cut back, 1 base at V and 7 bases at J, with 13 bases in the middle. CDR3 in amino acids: CASSLGQGPSGYTF. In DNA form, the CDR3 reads TGTGCCAGCAGCTTAGGGCAGGGGCCGAGTGGCTACACCTTC. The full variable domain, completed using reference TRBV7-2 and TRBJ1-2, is GAGVSQSPSNKVTEKGKDVELRCDPISGHTALYWYRQSLGQGLEFLIYFQGNSAPDKSGLPSDRFSAERTGGSVSTLTIQRTQQEDSAVYLCASSLGQGPSGYTFGSGTRLTVV.

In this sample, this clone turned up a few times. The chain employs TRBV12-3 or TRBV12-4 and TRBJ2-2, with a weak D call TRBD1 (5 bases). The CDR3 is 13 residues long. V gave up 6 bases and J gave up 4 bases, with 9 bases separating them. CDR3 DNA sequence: TGTGCCAGCAGGAAGACAGTCACCGGGGAGCTGTTTTTT. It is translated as CASRKTVTGELFF.

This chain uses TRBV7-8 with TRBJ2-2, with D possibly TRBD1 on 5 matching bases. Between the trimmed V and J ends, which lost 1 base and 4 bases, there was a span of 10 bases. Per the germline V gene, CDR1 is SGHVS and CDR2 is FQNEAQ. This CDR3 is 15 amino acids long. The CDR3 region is CASSLGQGSTGELFF. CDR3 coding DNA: TGTGCCAGCAGCTTAGGGCAGGGAAGCACCGGGGAGCTGTTTTTT.

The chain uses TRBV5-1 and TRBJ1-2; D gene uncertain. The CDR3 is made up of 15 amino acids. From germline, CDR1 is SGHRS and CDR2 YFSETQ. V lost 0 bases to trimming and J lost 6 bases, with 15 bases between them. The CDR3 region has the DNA TGCGCCAGCAGCTTGGAAGGGAAGACGGGAGATGGCTACACCTTC. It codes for CASSLEGKTGDGYTF.

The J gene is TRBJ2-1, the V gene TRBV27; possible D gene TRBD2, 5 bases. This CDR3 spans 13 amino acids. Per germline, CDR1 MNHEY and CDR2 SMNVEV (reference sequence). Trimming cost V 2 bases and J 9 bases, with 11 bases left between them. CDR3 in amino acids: CASSLSLAGEQFF. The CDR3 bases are TGTGCCAGCAGTTTAAGCCTAGCAGGTGAGCAGTTCTTC.

The CDR3 protein is CASSSTTGAGNTIYF. The CDR3 DNA is TGTGCCAGTAGTTCTACGACAGGTGCTGGAAACACCATATATTTT. This chain joins TRBV19 and TRBJ1-3; TRBD1 might be the D (6 bases). CDR3 size: 15 residues. Trimming stripped 5 bases from V and 2 bases from J, with 13 bases between. The germline gives CDR1 LNHDA, CDR2 SQIVND (reference sequence).

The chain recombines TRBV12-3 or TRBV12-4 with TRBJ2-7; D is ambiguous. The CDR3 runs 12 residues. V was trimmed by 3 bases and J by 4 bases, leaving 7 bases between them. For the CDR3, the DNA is TGTGCCAGCAGTTTTGGGCTTTACGAGCAGTACTTC. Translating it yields CASSFGLYEQYF.

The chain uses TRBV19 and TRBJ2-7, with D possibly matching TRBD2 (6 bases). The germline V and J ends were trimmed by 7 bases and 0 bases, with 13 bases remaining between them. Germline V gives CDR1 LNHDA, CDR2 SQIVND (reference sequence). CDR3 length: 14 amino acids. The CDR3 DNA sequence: TGTGCCAGTAATCAGGGACTTAGCTCCTACGAGCAGTACTTC. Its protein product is CASNQGLSSYEQYF.

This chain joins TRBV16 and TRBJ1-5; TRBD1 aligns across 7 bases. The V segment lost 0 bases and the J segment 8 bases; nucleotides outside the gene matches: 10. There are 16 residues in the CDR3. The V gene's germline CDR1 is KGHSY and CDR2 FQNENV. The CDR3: CASSQSIGGGREPQHF. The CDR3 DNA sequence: TGTGCCAGCAGCCAATCGATAGGAGGGGGCAGAGAGCCCCAGCATTTT.

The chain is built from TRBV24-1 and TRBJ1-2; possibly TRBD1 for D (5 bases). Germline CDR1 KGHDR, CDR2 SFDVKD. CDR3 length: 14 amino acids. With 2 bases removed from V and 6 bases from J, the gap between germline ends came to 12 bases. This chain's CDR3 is CATSDSRQGNGYTF. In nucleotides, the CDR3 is TGTGCCACCAGTGATTCTCGCCAGGGTAATGGCTACACCTTC.

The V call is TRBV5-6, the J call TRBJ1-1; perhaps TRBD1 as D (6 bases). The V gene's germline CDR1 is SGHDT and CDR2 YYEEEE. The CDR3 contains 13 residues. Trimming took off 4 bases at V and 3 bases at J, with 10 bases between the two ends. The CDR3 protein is CASSRGHYTEAFF. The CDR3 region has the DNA TGTGCCAGCAGCCGGGGACACTACACTGAAGCTTTCTTT. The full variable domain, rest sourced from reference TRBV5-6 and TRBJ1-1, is DAGVTQSPTHLIKTRGQQVTLRCSPKSGHDTVSWYQQALGQGPQFIFQYYEEEERQRGNFPDRFSGHQFPNYSSELNVNALLLGDSALYLCASSRGHYTEAFFGQGTRLTVV.

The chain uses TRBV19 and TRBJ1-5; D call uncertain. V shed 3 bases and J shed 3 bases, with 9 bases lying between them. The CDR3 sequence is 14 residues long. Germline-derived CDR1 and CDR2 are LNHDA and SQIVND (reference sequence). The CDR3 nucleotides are TGTGCCAGTAGTATTTACGCGGTCAATCAGCCCCAGCATTTT. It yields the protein CASSIYAVNQPQHF. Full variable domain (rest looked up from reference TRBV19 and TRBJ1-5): DGGITQSPKYLFRKEGQNVTLSCEQNLNHDAMYWYRQDPGQGLRLIYYSQIVNDFQKGDIAEGYSVSREKKESFPLTVTSAQKNPTAFYLCASSIYAVNQPQHFGDGTRLSIL.

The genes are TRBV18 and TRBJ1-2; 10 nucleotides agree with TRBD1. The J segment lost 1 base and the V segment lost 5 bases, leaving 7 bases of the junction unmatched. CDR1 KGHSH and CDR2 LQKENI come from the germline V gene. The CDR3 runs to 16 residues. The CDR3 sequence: CASSARQGAHNYGYTF. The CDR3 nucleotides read TGTGCCAGCTCAGCTCGACAGGGGGCCCATAACTATGGCTACACCTTC.

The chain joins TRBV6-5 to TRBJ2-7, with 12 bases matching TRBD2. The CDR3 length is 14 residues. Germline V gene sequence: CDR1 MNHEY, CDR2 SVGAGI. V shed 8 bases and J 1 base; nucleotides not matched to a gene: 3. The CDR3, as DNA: TGTGCCAGCGGCACTAGCGGGGGGTCCTACGAGCAGTACTTC. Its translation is CASGTSGGSYEQYF.